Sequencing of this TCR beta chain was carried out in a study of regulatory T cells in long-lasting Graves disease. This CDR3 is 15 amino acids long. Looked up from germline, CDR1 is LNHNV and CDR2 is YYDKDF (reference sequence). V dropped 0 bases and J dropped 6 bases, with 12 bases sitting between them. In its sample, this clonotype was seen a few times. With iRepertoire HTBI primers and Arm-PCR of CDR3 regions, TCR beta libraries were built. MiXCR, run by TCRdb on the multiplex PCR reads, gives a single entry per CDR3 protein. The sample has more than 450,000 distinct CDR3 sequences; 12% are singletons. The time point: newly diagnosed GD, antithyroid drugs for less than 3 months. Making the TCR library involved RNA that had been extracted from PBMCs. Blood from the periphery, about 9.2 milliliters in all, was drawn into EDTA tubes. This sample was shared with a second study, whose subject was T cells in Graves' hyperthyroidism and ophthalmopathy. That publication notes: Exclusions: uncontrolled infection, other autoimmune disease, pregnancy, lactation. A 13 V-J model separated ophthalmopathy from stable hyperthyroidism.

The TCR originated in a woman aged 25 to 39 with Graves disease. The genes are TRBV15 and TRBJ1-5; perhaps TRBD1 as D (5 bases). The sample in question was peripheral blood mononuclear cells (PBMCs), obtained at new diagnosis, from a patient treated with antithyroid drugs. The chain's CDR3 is CATSRDRGVGQPQHF. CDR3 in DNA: TGTGCCACCAGCAGAGATCGAGGGGTGGGTCAGCCCCAGCATTTT.